This T cell receptor (beta chain) was recovered during a study of T cell responses to AZD1222 COVID-19 vaccine. Study-level findings and limits: Seropositive AZD1222 recipients at baseline numbered only five to seven. Clonal diversity may have been underestimated, and the donors were mostly white British, with more females than males.

CDR1 and CDR2 from the germline V gene are MNHEY and SVGAGI. With 7 bases removed from V and 4 bases from J, the gap between germline ends came to 14 bases. The CDR3 loop spans 13 amino acids. Details on this clone: What it recognizes is unknown.

Profiled with immunoSEQ multiplex PCR; TCRdb holds only in-frame clones, not every one. The sample comprises about 150,000 clones, approximately 88% of which are singletons, and roughly 3.5% rests with the top ten. Sequencing was performed on peripheral blood, taken on day 0 of MenACWY control vaccination. This TCR was recovered from an adult in good health. The rearrangement joins TRBV6-5 to TRBJ2-7, with D possibly being TRBD1 or TRBD2 (5 bases each). CDR3 amino acids: CASTFPGSYEQYF. The CDR3 DNA is TGTGCCAGCACCTTTCCAGGGAGTTACGAGCAGTACTTC.